Shown below are 26 T cell receptor beta chains from a single sample sequenced in a study of CD8+CD57+ T cells in acquired aplastic anemia. Template material for TCR beta VDJ and CDR3 profiling consisted of genomic DNA. From the reads, TCRdb called clonotypes with MiXCR, one entry per CDR3 protein. The table records a few hundred thousand distinct CDR3 sequences, 60% to 80% of them present only once. The sample consisted of sorted CD4+, CD8+, or CD8+CD57+ T cells (not recorded which) from PBMCs. The receptors here all came from a human donor in good health, serving as a control.

This clonotype has at least ten counts. The chain is built from TRBV7-7 and TRBJ2-5; D is possibly TRBD2 (6 bases). V was clipped by 1 base and J by 5 bases, with 14 bases between them. The CDR3 has 15 residues. Germline CDR1 SSHAT, CDR2 FNYEAQ (reference sequence). CDR3 coding DNA: TGTGCCAGCAGCTTAGGTAGCGGAGGGGCGGAGACCCAGTACTTC. Amino acids: CASSLGSGGAETQYF.

The chain uses TRBV12-3 or TRBV12-4 and TRBJ1-2, with D tentatively TRBD1 (6 bases). Trimming took 5 bases from V and 4 from J, leaving 11 bases between them. This CDR3 comprises 13 residues. CDR3 in amino acids: CASSPLDSYGYTF. CDR3 in DNA: TGTGCCAGCAGTCCATTGGACAGCTATGGCTACACCTTC.

The chain is built from TRBV5-4 and TRBJ1-1; D perhaps matches TRBD1 (6 bases). This CDR3 region has 16 residues. CDR1 is SGHNT and CDR2 is YYREEE in the germline V gene (reference sequence). V lost 5 bases and J lost 5, with 22 bases in between. The CDR3: CASSPKSSGVGTEAFF. Written as DNA, the CDR3 is TGTGCCAGCAGTCCCAAAAGTTCAGGGGTTGGGACTGAAGCTTTCTTT.

In nucleotides, the CDR3 is TGTGCCACCAGCAGGTATTGGGGGGAGCTGTTTTTT. Translation gives CATSRYWGELFF. The V call is TRBV15, the J call TRBJ2-2; D not certain. The germline gives CDR1 LNHNV, CDR2 YYDKDF (reference sequence). The germline V and J ends were trimmed by 3 bases and 8 bases, with 7 bases remaining between them. This CDR3 contains 12 residues.

About this clonotype itself: A read error may account for a junction end that differs from germline. The J gene is TRBJ2-2, the V gene TRBV19; D remains unclear. The CDR3 runs 17 residues. Germline assignment: CDR1 LNHDA and CDR2 SQIVND (reference sequence). CDR3 protein: CASNMAVIHTQSFGPVF. The CDR3 coding sequence is TGTGCCAGTAATATGGCGGTAATACATACGCAGTCCTTTGGCCCAGTTTTT.

A remark on this clonotype: The DNA is left out, because the CDR3 cannot be placed on it with certainty; the CDR3 is given as TCRdb lists it. V is TRBV7-2 and J is TRBJ2-5; the table's D gene call, TRBD1, was not cross checked with the DNA. The CDR3 adds up to 14 amino acids, both ends counted. Germline V lookup: CDR1 SGHTA, CDR2 FQGNSA. This CDR3 is CASSSQWAQGTPDF.

On this clonotype: Likely a read error: the CDR3 ends without its conserved phenylalanine or tryptophan. No DNA is shown, since the ends of the CDR3 on it are uncertain; the CDR3 is the one TCRdb lists. The rearrangement joins TRBV10-3 to TRBJ1-2; no DNA check was done on the table's D call, TRBD1. With termini counted, the CDR3 has 13 amino acids. Germline V gene sequence: CDR1 ENHRY, CDR2 SYGVKD. The CDR3 sequence: CAIRGGLEVTNTT.

The J gene is TRBJ2-3, the V gene TRBV5-4; D is uncertain. CDR3 size: 13 residues. Between the trimmed V and J ends, which lost 3 bases and 9 bases, there was a span of 14 bases. Germline-derived CDR1 and CDR2 are SGHNT and YYREEE (reference sequence). CDR3 in amino acids: CASSSSEVNTQYF. Here the CDR3 DNA reads TGTGCCAGCAGCTCTTCAGAGGTTAACACGCAGTATTTT.

The table lists this clonotype with a few counts. The genes are TRBV7-8 and TRBJ2-7; 7 positions agree with TRBD1. The CDR3 contains 14 residues. CDR1 and CDR2 (germline): SGHVS, FQNEAQ. The J segment lost 3 bases and the V segment lost 5 bases, leaving 7 bases of the junction unmatched. CDR3 region: CASSTRQGGYEQYF. CDR3 nucleotides: TGTGCCAGCAGCACGAGACAGGGTGGCTACGAGCAGTACTTC.

As regards this clonotype: A read error may produce the germline difference seen at one junction end. J is TRBJ1-1 and V is TRBV19; D possibly corresponds to TRBD1 (5 bases). The germline gives CDR1 LNHDA, CDR2 SQIVND (reference sequence). The CDR3 covers 15 residues. Here the CDR3 reads CASGRQQPLTTDAFF. CDR3 coding DNA: TGTGCCAGTGGAAGACAGCAACCCCTGACCACTGACGCTTTCTTT.

A word on this clonotype: This is likely a read error, given that the CDR3 carries no conserved phenylalanine or tryptophan at its end. The DNA is omitted, as the CDR3 cannot be located on it reliably, and the CDR3 follows TCRdb's listing. The gene calls are TRBV10-3 and TRBJ2-7; the table gives TRBD1 as D, unverified against the DNA. The CDR3 region is 16 residues in length, termini included. Germline V gene data show CDR1 as ENHRY and CDR2 as SYGVKD. CDR3 sequence reads: CASSRGGPDPSDEQFG.

With respect to this clonotype: A read error may account for a junction end that differs from germline. The chain combines TRBV7-2 with TRBJ2-2, with D possibly TRBD2 on 5 matching bases. The CDR3 extends over 15 amino acids. Germline CDR1 and CDR2: SGHTA and FQGNSA. CDR3 coding DNA: TGTGCCAGCAGCTTACTGGCGGGCAGCACCTACGAGCAGTTTTTT. Its protein is CASSLLAGSTYEQFF. Combining the CDR3 with reference TRBV7-2 and TRBJ2-2 gives the whole variable domain GAGVSQSPSNKVTEKGKDVELRCDPISGHTALYWYRQSLGQGLEFLIYFQGNSAPDKSGLPSDRFSAERTGGSVSTLTIQRTQQEDSAVYLCASSLLAGSTYEQFFGEGSRLTVL.

This chain connects TRBV10-3 to TRBJ1-2; 7 bases are shared with TRBD1. CDR3 size: 15 residues. V was pared by 7 bases and J by 2 bases, with 10 bases of the junction left unmatched. CDR1 and CDR2 (germline): ENHRY, SYGVKD. The CDR3 loop reads CAINLGETGNYGYTF. CDR3 coding DNA: TGTGCCATCAACCTGGGGGAGACAGGGAACTATGGCTACACCTTC.

The chain is built from TRBV7-7 and TRBJ2-1; D is perhaps TRBD1 (6 bases). The CDR3 extends over 15 amino acids. The germline CDR1 and CDR2 sequences are SSHAT and FNYEAQ (reference sequence). V lost 4 bases and J lost 4, with 14 bases in between. This CDR3 is CASSSSGDTYNEQFF. CDR3 sequence (DNA): TGTGCCAGCAGCTCCTCAGGGGACACTTACAATGAGCAGTTCTTC. Looking up the rest from reference TRBV7-7 and TRBJ2-1 gives the full variable domain: GAGVSQSPRYKVTKRGQDVTLRCDPISSHATLYWYQQALGQGPEFLTYFNYEAQPDKSGLPSDRFSAERPEGSISTLTIQRTEQRDSAMYRCASSSSGDTYNEQFFGPGTRLTVL.

V usage is TRBV11-1 and J usage is TRBJ1-1; D is ambiguous. Per germline, CDR1 SGHAT and CDR2 FQDESV (reference sequence). V lost 7 bases, J lost 4 bases, and 19 bases lay in between. This CDR3 comprises 15 residues. The CDR3 coding sequence is TGTGCCAGCAACACCCGAGGGCTTCGAGGCACTGAAGCTTTCTTT. This sequence encodes CASNTRGLRGTEAFF.

This rearrangement joins TRBV7-3 to TRBJ2-1; D could derive from TRBD1 or TRBD2 (6 bases each). The germline V gene encodes CDR1 SGHTA and CDR2 FQGTGA. Trimming left V 5 bases short and J 7 bases short, with 15 bases between. CDR3 length: 14 amino acids. This chain's CDR3 is CASSQGRGRNEQFF. The CDR3 DNA is TGTGCCAGCAGCCAAGGACGGGGGCGGAATGAGCAGTTCTTC.

The chain employs TRBV2 and TRBJ2-5; TRBD2 might be the D (7 bases). Deletions cut 1 base from V and 7 bases from J, with 13 bases between. In germline, CDR1 is SNHLY, CDR2 FYNNEI. The CDR3 consists of 14 residues. CDR3 sequence (DNA): TGTGCCAGCAGTGAAGTGGGGGGGGCTGTGACCCAGTACTTC. Translation: CASSEVGGAVTQYF.

This chain links TRBV5-1 with TRBJ2-3; possible D gene TRBD2, 6 bases. The length of the CDR3 is 21 residues. V lost 2 bases and J 0 bases, leaving 28 bases between the germline ends. The germline V gene has CDR1 SGHRS and CDR2 YFSETQ. CDR3 in amino acids: CASSLVTDNDRVAVSTDTQYF. The CDR3 bases are TGCGCCAGCAGCTTAGTCACCGACAATGATAGAGTAGCGGTTAGCACAGATACGCAGTATTTT.

This clonotype came up many times. The chain employs TRBV29-1 and TRBJ1-1; tentatively, D is TRBD1 (5 bases). CDR3 size: 11 residues. From germline, CDR1 is SQVTM and CDR2 ANQGSEA. Deletions cut 7 bases from V and 5 bases from J, with 11 bases between. This CDR3 reads CSGGGTTEAFF. CDR3 DNA: TGCAGCGGGGGGGGGACGACTGAAGCTTTCTTT. Looking up the rest from reference TRBV29-1 and TRBJ1-1 gives the full variable domain: SAVISQKPSRDICQRGTSLTIQCQVDSQVTMMFWYRQQPGQSLTLIATANQGSEATYESGFVIDKFPISRPNLTFSTLTVSNMSPEDSSIYLCSGGGTTEAFFGQGTRLTVV.

The chain has TRBV20-1 and TRBJ1-5; D gene unclear. The V end lost 3 bases, the J end lost 11 bases, and 20 bases lay between the germline ends. The CDR3 extends over 14 amino acids. Germline V gene lookup returns CDR1 DFQATT and CDR2 SNEGSKA (reference sequence). CDR3 coding DNA: TGCAGTGCTAGCTTGCGCGAATGGCAAGAGACCCAGCATTTT. The encoded protein is CSASLREWQETQHF.

In its sample, this clonotype was seen once. The junction departs from germline at one end; a sequencing error may be responsible. The chain has TRBV7-3 and TRBJ1-6; D is ambiguous. Germline V gives CDR1 SGHTA, CDR2 FQGTGA. CDR3 size: 14 residues. The CDR3 protein is CASSPAPGDSYTFF. The DNA for the CDR3 is TGTGCCAGCAGCCCCGCCCCTGGGGATTCCTACACCTTCTTT.

Ten or more counts support this clonotype. This sequence joins TRBV20-1 and TRBJ2-5, with 7 bases lining up with TRBD2. Germline V gene sequence: CDR1 DFQATT, CDR2 SNEGSKA (reference sequence). This CDR3 region has 13 residues. The trim removed 2 bases at V and 4 bases at J, leaving 4 bases unmatched. DNA of the CDR3: TGCAGTGCTAGAAGGGCTAGCGGAGAGACCCAGTACTTC. Amino acids: CSARRASGETQYF.

Details on this clonotype: Compared with germline, one end of the junction differs, possibly owing to a read error. The chain employs TRBV7-6 and TRBJ2-5; TRBD2 agrees at 8 bases. The length of the CDR3 is 12 residues. The germline V gene has CDR1 SGHVS and CDR2 FNYEAQ. The CDR3 nucleotides read TGTGCCACCAGCCAGCGGGGGGAGACCCAGTACTTC. It encodes CATSQRGETQYF. The full variable domain, its missing parts supplied by reference TRBV7-6 and TRBJ2-5, is GAGVSQSPRYKVTKRGQDVALRCDPISGHVSLYWYRQALGQGPEFLTYFNYEAQQDKSGLPNDRFSAERPEGSISTLTIQRTEQRDSAMYRCATSQRGETQYFGPGTRLLVL.

Comments on this clonotype: A much larger clone lies a single base off, so this may be a read error. This chain joins TRBV10-3 and TRBJ2-7, with unresolved D. This CDR3 has 13 amino acids. In germline, CDR1 is ENHRY, CDR2 SYGVKD. The CDR3 nucleotides read TGTGCCAGCAGTGAGATTCGGAACTGCGAGCAGTACTTC. It encodes CASSEIRNCEQYF.

The chain recombines TRBV7-2 with TRBJ2-1; the D gene is possibly TRBD1 (6 bases). Germline V gives CDR1 SGHTA, CDR2 FQGNSA. V shed 5 bases and J shed 11 bases, with 16 bases lying between them. This CDR3 region has 13 residues. CDR3 amino acids: CASSGRPGHKQFF. As DNA, the CDR3 is TGTGCCAGCAGCGGTCGCCCGGGACATAAGCAGTTCTTC.

Only a few counts were recorded for this clonotype. This chain joins TRBV15 and TRBJ1-6; 8 bases line up with TRBD1. There are 17 residues in the CDR3. J gave up 7 bases and V 3 bases, and 11 bases lay outside the gene matches. CDR1 is LNHNV and CDR2 is YYDKDF in the germline V gene (reference sequence). This CDR3 is CATSSVAGQAGNSPLHF. The CDR3 DNA reads TGTGCCACCAGCAGCGTAGCGGGACAGGCTGGAAATTCACCCCTCCACTTT.